The 9 T cell receptor beta chains given below trace back to one sample, sequenced in a study of blood T cell repertoires in COVID-19. Libraries were prepared by immunoSEQ multiplex PCR; TCRdb keeps only in-frame clonotypes and omits some of them. This table holds 25,000 to 30,000 clones, roughly 90% found once. Sequenced sample: peripheral blood. Every receptor here comes from a human donor in a cohort sampled during active COVID-19.

The chain has TRBV3-1 (or the pseudogene TRBV3-2) and TRBJ2-3; a possible D gene is TRBD2 (6 bases). This CDR3 contains 14 residues. Germline V gives CDR1 LGHDT, CDR2 YNNKEL (reference sequence). The V gene lost 4 bases and the J gene lost 5 bases, with 13 bases spanning the gap. As DNA, the CDR3 is TGTGCCAGCAGCCGGGCGGGGTTGGGAGATACGCAGTATTTT. Protein product: CASSRAGLGDTQYF.

This clone was detected a few times. This chain joins TRBV5-6 and TRBJ2-5; 7 nucleotides match TRBD2. The CDR3 is 15 residues long. The germline CDR1 and CDR2 sequences are SGHDT and YYEEEE. J lost 5 bases, V lost 4 bases, and 11 bases had no gene match. The chain's CDR3 is CASSPGLVARETQYF. In DNA, the CDR3 is TGTGCCAGCAGCCCAGGACTAGTGGCGCGGGAGACCCAGTACTTC.

This clone was observed a handful of times. This chain joins TRBV7-3 and TRBJ2-5, with D possibly being TRBD2 (5 bases). The CDR3 is 15 residues long. Germline V CDR1 and CDR2: SGHTA, FQGTGA. V lost 1 base and J lost 1, with 10 bases in between. The CDR3 protein is CASSLSSAVQETQYF. CDR3 in DNA: TGTGCCAGCAGCTTAAGCTCAGCGGTCCAAGAGACCCAGTACTTC.

V gene TRBV24-1 combines with J gene TRBJ2-3; D ambiguous. The CDR3 runs to 13 residues. Per the germline V gene, CDR1 is KGHDR and CDR2 is SFDVKD. The V end lost 1 base, the J end lost 2 bases, and 3 bases lay between the germline ends. The CDR3 bases are TGTGCCACCAGTGATTTCTTCACAGATACGCAGTATTTT. It specifies CATSDFFTDTQYF.

This clone is large within its sample. The rearrangement joins TRBV29-1 to TRBJ2-1; 10 bases map to TRBD1. Trimming took 5 bases from V and 7 from J; bases not matched to a gene: 8. The CDR3 spans 14 residues. In germline, CDR1 is SQVTM, CDR2 ANQGSEA. The CDR3 coding sequence is TGCAGCGTTTCCGGGACAGGGGCCTCGAATGAGCAGTTCTTC. It yields the protein CSVSGTGASNEQFF.

V usage is TRBV5-1 and J usage is TRBJ2-5; D is possibly TRBD2 (6 bases). The germline V gene has CDR1 SGHRS and CDR2 YFSETQ. This CDR3 region has 15 residues. Trimming removed 2 bases at V and 2 bases at J, with 13 bases between. The CDR3 sequence: CASSFGASGQETQYF. CDR3 bases: TGCGCCAGCAGCTTCGGTGCCAGCGGGCAAGAGACCCAGTACTTC.

The chain links TRBV4-1 to TRBJ1-2, with D hard to call. Germline lookup yields CDR1 MGHRA and CDR2 YSYEKL. Trimming left V 1 base short and J 10 bases short, with 13 bases between. The CDR3 is 13 residues long. Here the CDR3 DNA reads TGCGCCAGCAGCCAAGGGGCAGCCCTCAACTACACCTTC. It encodes CASSQGAALNYTF.

The chain has TRBV19 and TRBJ2-5; D may be TRBD1 (5 bases). This CDR3 has 13 residues. The V end lost 8 bases, the J end lost 0 bases, and 10 bases lay between the germline ends. In germline, CDR1 is LNHDA, CDR2 SQIVND (reference sequence). The chain's CDR3 is CASSRQYQETQYF. CDR3 nucleotide sequence: TGTGCCAGTTCGAGACAGTACCAAGAGACCCAGTACTTC.

The V gene is TRBV6-4, the J gene TRBJ2-3; D call uncertain. Germline loops: CDR1 MRHNA, CDR2 SNTAGT. V lost 2 bases and J lost 0, with 3 bases in between. The length of the CDR3 is 13 residues. The CDR3: CASSDESTDTQYF. The CDR3 region has the DNA TGTGCCAGCAGTGACGAGAGCACAGATACGCAGTATTTT.